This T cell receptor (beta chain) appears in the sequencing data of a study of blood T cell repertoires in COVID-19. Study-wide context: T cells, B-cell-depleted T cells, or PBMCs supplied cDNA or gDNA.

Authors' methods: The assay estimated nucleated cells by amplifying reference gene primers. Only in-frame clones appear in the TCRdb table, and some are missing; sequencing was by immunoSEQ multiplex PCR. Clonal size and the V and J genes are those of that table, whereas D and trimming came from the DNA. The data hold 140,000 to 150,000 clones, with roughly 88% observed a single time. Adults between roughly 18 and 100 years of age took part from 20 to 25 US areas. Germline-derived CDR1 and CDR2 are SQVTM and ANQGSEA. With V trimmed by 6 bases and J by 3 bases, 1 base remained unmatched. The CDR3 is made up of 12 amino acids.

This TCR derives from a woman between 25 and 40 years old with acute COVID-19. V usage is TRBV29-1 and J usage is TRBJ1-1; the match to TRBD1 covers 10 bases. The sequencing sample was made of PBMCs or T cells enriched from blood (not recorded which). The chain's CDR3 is CSVGQGDTEAFF. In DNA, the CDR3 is TGCAGCGTCGGACAGGGGGACACTGAAGCTTTCTTT.